This record covers a single T cell receptor (beta chain). In this sample, this clone turned up once. The antigen this receptor binds is unknown. The record has no base qualities; no much larger clone is one base away. CDR1 ENHRY and CDR2 SYGVKD were looked up in the germline V gene. V is cut back by 3 bases and J by 7 bases, with 6 bases in the junction unmatched. The CDR3 goes from the cysteine to the phenylalanine over 14 residues. Only CDR3 DNA remains: 42 bases, in frame from the first base. Another Seattle source contributed samples from volunteer blood donors who had recovered from COVID-19. Each collaborating institution followed its own protocols to collect whole blood in K2EDTA tubes. For TCRbeta analysis, collaborator samples were shipped as frozen whole blood, as isolated PBMCs, or as DNA extracted from either sample type. TCRbeta CDR3 regions were amplified from genomic DNA using the immunoSEQ Assay, a bias-controlled multiplex PCR. Per the original workflow: Within the assay, amplification of reference gene primers was used to estimate how many nucleated cells each sample contained. To quantify the absolute abundance of each unique TCRbeta CDR3 rearrangement, sequence reads were collapsed and filtered. Productive Simpson clonality was computed per sample as the square root of Simpson's diversity index over productive rearrangements. Imported from immuneACCESS, the table was reduced by TCRdb to in-frame sequences with V and J called. These copies leave out some clones; in studies compared against another copy, an unresolved V gene accounts for under half, and the cause of the remainder is not known. D and trimming were read from the DNA, whereas the V and J calls and clone size are those reported in that table. A total of about 240,000 clones appear in this sample, roughly 87% of them only once. Of the sample, roughly 7.8% is held by the ten largest clones.

This specimen belongs to a study of blood T cell repertoires in COVID-19 (TCRdb year 2020). With regard to the full study: Collaborator samples came from the United States, Italy and Spain and covered acute and convalescent phases of COVID-19. The prospective study material was composed of cDNA or gDNA derived from T cells, B-cell-depleted T cells, or PBMCs. The repertoires were made available in a free public database intended to serve as a resource for research on the immune response to SARS-CoV-2. A de-identified subject ID, COVID-19 status, age in years and sex were almost always included in the sample metadata. The dataset comprised deeply sampled blood TCRbeta repertoires from subjects exposed to, actively infected with, or recovered from COVID-19. Samples were obtained from the ongoing ImmuneRACE study (first 160 participants) and from over a thousand subjects provided by 6 global collaborators. Where HLA class I and class II types were available, the types were taken from metadata supplied by the sample provider, not from assay-based typing. Beyond this particular receptor, the publication reports: The amount of clinical and demographic metadata varied by source and participant and was provided uncurated.

The V gene is TRBV10-3 and the J gene is TRBJ2-1; TRBD1 agrees with 7 junctional bases. Sequences were obtained from peripheral blood. This receptor was taken from a man aged 55-75 years who had recovered from COVID-19. The CDR3 loop reads CAISDQNRGNEQFF. The DNA sequence follows: TGTGCCATCAGTGATCAGAACAGGGGTAATGAGCAGTTCTTC.